The next 32 T cell receptor beta chains were all read from a single sample in a study of blood T cell repertoires in COVID-19 (dated by TCRdb to 2019 to 2021). Libraries were constructed by the immunoSEQ multiplex PCR assay. Entries here come from immuneACCESS through TCRdb and include only in-frame sequences with V and J called. Some clones fail to appear in such tables; in the studies checked, an unresolved V gene covers under half of the shortfall, and the cause of the remainder is unknown. This sample lists 400,000 to 450,000 clones; around 91% were detected once. The ten largest clones represent 1.1% of the sample. Sample: PBMCs or T cells enriched from blood (not recorded which). Receptors were obtained from a man aged 25 to 40 who had recovered from COVID-19.

The chain recombines TRBV19 with TRBJ2-7; tentatively, D is TRBD2 (6 bases). The CDR3 runs to 17 residues. CDR1 and CDR2 from the germline V gene are LNHDA and SQIVND (reference sequence). V was shortened by 5 bases and J by 6 bases, with 26 bases between the two germline ends. CDR3 amino acids: CASSGVPYGTSESEQYF. CDR3 coding DNA: TGTGCCAGTAGTGGGGTCCCTTACGGGACTTCGGAGTCCGAGCAGTACTTC.

V and J are TRBV20-1 and TRBJ2-4; D uncertain. CDR3 length: 14 residues. Per the germline V gene, CDR1 is DFQATT and CDR2 is SNEGSKA (reference sequence). V was cut by 3 bases and J by 1 base, with 10 bases left in between. The CDR3 spells CSASVARAKNIQYF. The CDR3 coding sequence is TGCAGTGCTAGTGTGGCGAGGGCCAAAAACATTCAGTACTTC.

The chain links TRBV3-1 (or the pseudogene TRBV3-2) to TRBJ2-2, with 12 nucleotides matching TRBD1. V lost 1 base and J lost 6; bases outside the gene matches: 3. The CDR3 is 16 amino acids. Per the germline V gene, CDR1 is LGHDT and CDR2 is YNNKEL (reference sequence). In nucleotides, the CDR3 is TGTGCCAGCAGCCAAGCCGGGACAGGGGGCTCCGGGGAGCTGTTTTTT. It specifies CASSQAGTGGSGELFF.

CDR3 region: CAWSGQGKGETQYF. In DNA form, the CDR3 reads TGTGCCTGGAGTGGACAGGGGAAAGGAGAGACCCAGTACTTC. V is TRBV30 and J is TRBJ2-5, with 8 nucleotides matching TRBD1. The CDR3 length is 14 residues. CDR1 GTSNPN and CDR2 SVGIG come from the germline V gene (reference sequence). Unmatched junction bases numbered 5, after V lost 1 base and J lost 4 bases.

The chain uses TRBV28 and TRBJ1-3; no definite D call. V shed 3 bases and J shed 0 bases, with 12 bases lying between them. Germline CDR1 and CDR2: MDHEN and SYDVKM. The CDR3 contains 16 residues. Written as DNA, the CDR3 is TGTGCCAGCAGTTTGTCGGCAGCGAGCTCTGGAAACACCATATATTTT. Translated: CASSLSAASSGNTIYF.

This CDR3 reads CASSQKRGLASTDTQYF. The CDR3 region has the DNA TGTGCCAGCAGCCAAAAAAGGGGACTAGCGAGCACAGATACGCAGTATTTT. The rearrangement links TRBV3-1 (or the pseudogene TRBV3-2) to TRBJ2-3, with 10 positions matching TRBD2. The V and J ends lost 2 bases and 0 bases, in that order; junction bases with no gene match: 5. The CDR3 has 17 amino acids. Per germline, CDR1 LGHDT and CDR2 YNNKEL (reference sequence).

The chain combines TRBV5-4 with TRBJ1-2; D gene uncertain. V gave up 4 bases and J gave up 7 bases, with 11 bases separating them. This CDR3 region has 12 residues. CDR1 is SGHNT, CDR2 YYREEE, per germline (reference sequence). CDR3 in amino acids: CASSRTYSGYTF. CDR3 nucleotides: TGTGCCAGCAGCCGGACTTATTCTGGCTACACCTTC.

The chain couples TRBV7-6 to TRBJ1-2; 7 bases match TRBD1. This CDR3 comprises 13 residues. V lost 1 base and J lost 8; bases outside the gene matches: 4. Germline CDR1 is SGHVS and CDR2 is FNYEAQ. The CDR3 sequence is CASSLEGTDGYTF. The CDR3 DNA sequence: TGTGCCAGCAGCTTAGAGGGGACAGACGGCTACACCTTC.

The chain is built from TRBV29-1 and TRBJ2-7; TRBD1 matches at 7 bases. This CDR3 region has 15 residues. Germline CDR1 SQVTM, CDR2 ANQGSEA. J was trimmed by 4 bases and V by 4 bases; bases with no gene match: 13. The CDR3 loop reads CSVVGSRGPTYEQYF. In DNA form, the CDR3 reads TGCAGCGTTGTAGGGTCAAGGGGGCCTACTTACGAGCAGTACTTC.

The chain has TRBV18 and TRBJ2-7, with D possibly TRBD1 on 6 matching bases. Trimming shortened V by 3 bases and J by 4 bases, and 22 bases separated the two germline ends. CDR1 is KGHSH, CDR2 LQKENI, per germline. The CDR3 contains 17 residues. For the CDR3, the DNA is TGTGCCAGCTCACCCTACACCTCAGTTGGGACACAGTACGAGCAGTACTTC. Protein: CASSPYTSVGTQYEQYF. The full variable domain, in which reference TRBV18 and TRBJ2-7 provide the parts outside the CDR3, is NAGVMQNPRHLVRRRGQEARLRCSPMKGHSHVYWYRQLPEEGLKFMVYLQKENIIDESGMPKERFSAEFPKEGPSILRIQQVVRGDSAAYFCASSPYTSVGTQYEQYFGPGTRLTVT.

This chain links TRBV10-3 with TRBJ1-6; D uncertain. The CDR3 runs to 15 residues. Germline lookup yields CDR1 ENHRY and CDR2 SYGVKD. Trimming pared 3 bases from V and 0 bases from J, leaving 6 bases between. DNA of the CDR3: TGTGCCATCAGTGAAGAGAGCTCCTATAATTCACCCCTCCACTTT. Translating gives CAISEESSYNSPLHF.

Regarding this clone: Other DNA sequences in the sample encode the same CDR3. The V call is TRBV28, the J call TRBJ1-6; 9 nucleotides match TRBD1. CDR1 MDHEN and CDR2 SYDVKM come from the germline V gene. The CDR3 sequence is 15 residues long. The V gene end was trimmed by 4 bases and the J gene end by 5 bases; junction bases not matched to a gene: 3. The CDR3 loop reads CASSSGQGNNSPLHF. Written as DNA, the CDR3 is TGTGCCAGCAGTTCCGGACAGGGGAATAATTCACCCCTCCACTTT.

V is TRBV10-3 and J is TRBJ1-1, with 7 bases fitting TRBD1. Germline assignment: CDR1 ENHRY and CDR2 SYGVKD. With 10 bases clipped from V and 0 bases from J, the junction kept 11 bases outside the gene matches. The length of the CDR3 is 15 residues. The DNA for the CDR3 is TGTGCCACCCTCCCGGGACAGACATTGAACACTGAAGCTTTCTTT. The encoded protein is CATLPGQTLNTEAFF.

The chain has TRBV2 and TRBJ2-6; D is possibly TRBD2 (7 bases). The germline V gene encodes CDR1 SNHLY and CDR2 FYNNEI. Trimming took 4 bases from V and 1 from J, leaving 11 bases between them. This CDR3 region has 16 residues. In DNA, the CDR3 is TGTGCCAGCAGTGTGGGGGGGCGGTCTGGGGCCAACGTCCTGACTTTC. Its translation is CASSVGGRSGANVLTF.

The rearrangement links TRBV10-3 to TRBJ2-1; tentatively, D is TRBD2 (5 bases). Germline V gene sequence: CDR1 ENHRY, CDR2 SYGVKD. Deletions cut 0 bases from V and 0 bases from J, with 12 bases between. This CDR3 has 17 amino acids. CDR3 bases: TGTGCCATCAGTGAGTCGTTAGCGAGGAGCTCCTACAATGAGCAGTTCTTC. Its translation: CAISESLARSSYNEQFF.

The chain joins TRBV2 to TRBJ2-1; 10 bases are a match to TRBD2. The V and J ends lost 3 bases and 8 bases, in that order; junction bases with no gene match: 16. The CDR3 length is 18 residues. Germline V gene data show CDR1 as SNHLY and CDR2 as FYNNEI. Written as DNA, the CDR3 is TGTGCCAGCAGTGATTCGAATTGGGCTAGCGGGAGTGGTGATGAGCAGTTCTTC. This codes for CASSDSNWASGSGDEQFF. Supplemented by reference TRBV2 and TRBJ2-1, the full variable domain reads EPEVTQTPSHQVTQMGQEVILRCVPISNHLYFYWYRQILGQKVEFLVSFYNNEISEKSEIFDDQFSVERPDGSNFTLKIRSTKLEDSAMYFCASSDSNWASGSGDEQFFGPGTRLTVL.

The V and J genes are TRBV6-5 and TRBJ1-1; a weak D match, TRBD1 (5 bases). V was shortened by 2 bases and J by 3 bases, with 10 bases between the two germline ends. CDR1 and CDR2 from the germline V gene are MNHEY and SVGAGI. The CDR3 length is 14 residues. The CDR3 DNA reads as TGTGCCAGCAGTTACACCCGGGGGGACACTGAAGCTTTCTTT. As protein: CASSYTRGDTEAFF.

This clone has only a few counts. The rearrangement joins TRBV5-1 to TRBJ2-2; the D gene is possibly TRBD2 (5 bases). Deletions cut 0 bases from V and 5 bases from J, with 11 bases between. The germline V gene has CDR1 SGHRS and CDR2 YFSETQ. There are 15 residues in the CDR3. CDR3 loop: CASSLAPGLTGELFF. For the CDR3, the DNA is TGCGCCAGCAGCTTGGCCCCGGGGTTGACCGGGGAGCTGTTTTTT.

This clone occurred once. This sequence joins TRBV6-1 and TRBJ2-1; TRBD2 matches 7 bases. The CDR3 sequence is 16 residues long. Germline trimming cut 4 bases from V and 1 base from J; bases unmatched to any gene: 7. The germline V gene has CDR1 MNHNS and CDR2 SASEGT. CDR3 sequence: CASSGGSGGSYNEQFF. CDR3 coding DNA: TGTGCCAGCAGTGGTGGATCGGGGGGATCCTACAATGAGCAGTTCTTC.

The chain links TRBV27 to TRBJ2-3, with TRBD2 matching over 7 bases. V was clipped by 5 bases and J by 2 bases; unmatched bases: 4. The CDR3 length is 14 residues. The germline gives CDR1 MNHEY, CDR2 SMNVEV (reference sequence). The CDR3: CASSVTSTTDTQYF. For the CDR3, the DNA is TGTGCCAGCAGTGTGACTAGCACCACAGATACGCAGTATTTT.

The chain couples TRBV14 to TRBJ1-6, with TRBD1 matching 10 bases. Germline-derived CDR1 and CDR2 are SGHDN and FVKESK. CDR3 length: 16 amino acids. V lost 4 bases, J lost 5 bases, and 5 bases stayed unmatched. In nucleotides, the CDR3 is TGTGCCAGCAGCCCTGGACAGGGGGGAAATAATTCACCCCTCCACTTT. Encoded protein: CASSPGQGGNNSPLHF.

The chain couples TRBV11-2 to TRBJ2-1; 10 nucleotides line up with TRBD2. V lost 5 bases and J lost 8; bases outside the gene matches: 6. This CDR3 spans 14 amino acids. Germline V gene lookup returns CDR1 SGHAT and CDR2 FQNNGV. CDR3 region: CASSPGAGGHEQFF. The CDR3 DNA is TGTGCCAGCAGCCCTGGAGCGGGAGGGCATGAGCAGTTCTTC.

J is TRBJ2-3 and V is TRBV21-1; TRBD2, the table's D call, was not compared with the DNA. TRBV21-1 constitutes a pseudogene. CDR3 length: 16 residues. CDR3 region: CASSKGGRSSTDTQYF. The DNA of the CDR3 is TGTGCCAGCAGCAAAGGCGGGAGATCTAGCACAGATACGCAGTATTTT.

V and J are TRBV5-5 and TRBJ2-5, with TRBD2 identical over 7 bases. CDR3 length equals 14 residues. Losses at the gene ends were 5 bases for V and 4 bases for J; bases not matched to a gene: 8. Germline V gene data show CDR1 as SGHKS and CDR2 as YYEKEE (reference sequence). The CDR3 coding sequence is TGTGCCAGCAGTCTCTTCTCGGGAGGAGAGACCCAGTACTTC. Translated: CASSLFSGGETQYF. Supplemented by reference TRBV5-5 and TRBJ2-5, the full variable domain reads DAGVTQSPTHLIKTRGQQVTLRCSPISGHKSVSWYQQVLGQGPQFIFQYYEKEERGRGNFPDRFSARQFPNYSSELNVNALLLGDSALYLCASSLFSGGETQYFGPGTRLLVL.

The chain employs TRBV18 and TRBJ1-6; tentatively, D is TRBD1 (6 bases). V lost 2 bases and J 10 bases, leaving 6 bases between the germline ends. The germline gives CDR1 KGHSH, CDR2 LQKENI. The CDR3 sequence is 12 residues long. CDR3 residues: CASSPTGSPLHF. CDR3 in DNA: TGTGCCAGCTCACCAACAGGGTCACCCCTCCACTTT.

The V call is TRBV30, the J call TRBJ2-3, with D perhaps TRBD2 (6 bases). Germline CDR1 reads GTSNPN; CDR2 reads SVGIG (reference sequence). The CDR3 has 16 residues. V was trimmed by 6 bases and J by 7 bases, leaving 26 bases between them. The CDR3 DNA reads TGTGCCTGCCAAAGGGTGGGACTGGCTTTTTCAAATACGCAGTATTTT. It is translated as CACQRVGLAFSNTQYF.

This chain connects TRBV11-2 to TRBJ2-7; 8 nucleotides align to TRBD1. Germline lookup yields CDR1 SGHAT and CDR2 FQNNGV. Trimming removed 1 base from V and 3 bases from J; junction bases left unmatched: 5. The CDR3 length is 15 residues. The CDR3 sequence: CASSLVRTGFYEQYF. CDR3 DNA: TGTGCCAGCAGCTTAGTAAGGACAGGGTTCTACGAGCAGTACTTC.

The CDR3 region is CASSVGAGSYGYTF. The CDR3 DNA is TGTGCCAGCAGCGTAGGTGCGGGATCATATGGCTACACCTTC. The chain combines TRBV9 with TRBJ1-2; D not certain. This CDR3 has 14 amino acids. The ends were cut back, 0 bases at V and 5 bases at J, with 11 bases in the middle. CDR1 SGDLS and CDR2 YYNGEE come from the germline V gene.

The rearrangement uses TRBV24-1 and TRBJ2-3, with 10 bases aligning to TRBD2. Germline CDR1 KGHDR, CDR2 SFDVKD. This CDR3 is 15 amino acids long. The ends lost 5 bases at V and 0 bases at J; junction bases unmatched: 1. In DNA, the CDR3 is TGTGCCACCAGTGTGACTAGCGGGAGCACAGATACGCAGTATTTT. Translated, it gives CATSVTSGSTDTQYF.

The chain uses TRBV6-5 and TRBJ2-7, with TRBD1 as a possible D gene (5 bases). V lost 0 bases and J lost 2, with 5 bases in between. The CDR3 length is 13 residues. CDR1 and CDR2 (germline): MNHEY, SVGAGI. This CDR3 reads CASSYSTAYEQYF. For the CDR3, the DNA is TGTGCCAGCAGTTACTCGACAGCCTACGAGCAGTACTTC.

V usage is TRBV19 and J usage is TRBJ1-5; D not resolved. This CDR3 spans 15 amino acids. Germline values: CDR1 LNHDA, CDR2 SQIVND (reference sequence). V dropped 7 bases and J dropped 0 bases, with 13 bases sitting between them. In DNA form, the CDR3 reads TGTGCCAGTACCCCCACCGCCTATAGCAATCAGCCCCAGCATTTT. It codes for CASTPTAYSNQPQHF.

The chain joins TRBV27 to TRBJ1-5; TRBD1 matches 7 bases. The CDR3 extends over 14 amino acids. The junction had 11 bases not matched to a gene; V was cut back by 4 bases and J by 11 bases. Germline V lookup: CDR1 MNHEY, CDR2 SMNVEV (reference sequence). CDR3 amino acids: CASSWGTDQSAQHF. The CDR3 DNA follows: TGTGCCAGCAGTTGGGGGACAGATCAATCGGCCCAGCATTTT.